This entry lists 22 T cell receptor beta chains sequenced from one sample in a study of cytomegalovirus exposure and HLA in healthy donors. The PCR used 60 Vbeta and 13 Jbeta primers. Profiled with immunoSEQ multiplex PCR; TCRdb holds only in-frame clones, not every one. The top ten clones hold 2% to 2.5% of a sample with 150,000 to 200,000 clones, more than 65% of them seen once. Sequencing was done on a sample of PBMCs. These TCRs come from a woman aged 25-40 years in good health and CMV-seropositive.

J is TRBJ2-5 and V is TRBV5-1; D perhaps matches TRBD1 (6 bases). Matching the DNA end better, TRBJ2-7 makes the J call doubtful. Germline values: CDR1 SGHRS, CDR2 YFSETQ. There are 14 residues in the CDR3. CDR3 in DNA: TGCGCCAGCAGCTTGGGTACAGGGCCCTACGAGCAGTACTTC. As protein: CASSLGTGPYEQYF.

This chain links TRBV11-3 with TRBJ1-2; a weak D match, TRBD1 (6 bases). V was pared by 2 bases and J by 6 bases, with 19 bases between. CDR1 and CDR2 from the germline V gene are SGHNT and YENEEA. The CDR3 runs to 16 residues. Here the CDR3 reads CASSLTVAGGANGYTF. Written as DNA, the CDR3 is TGTGCCAGCAGCTTAACTGTAGCGGGGGGCGCTAATGGCTACACCTTC.

The chain is built from TRBV6-1 and TRBJ2-7; 11 nucleotides align to TRBD2. The germline V gene has CDR1 MNHNS and CDR2 SASEGT. The CDR3 runs 15 residues. Trimming removed 10 bases from V and 4 bases from J; junction bases left unmatched: 12. The chain's CDR3 is CATETLAGGGYEQYF. CDR3 coding DNA: TGTGCCACAGAAACTCTAGCGGGGGGTGGTTACGAGCAGTACTTC.

The gene calls are TRBV5-8 and TRBJ2-7, with 8 bases aligning to TRBD1. The CDR3 sequence is 13 residues long. J gave up 1 base and V 5 bases, and 2 bases lay outside the gene matches. Germline loops: CDR1 SGHTS, CDR2 YDEGEE. The CDR3 sequence: CASSWTGSYEQYF. CDR3 nucleotide sequence: TGTGCCAGCAGTTGGACAGGGTCCTACGAGCAGTACTTC.

The chain joins TRBV7-9 to TRBJ2-7; TRBD2 might be the D (5 bases). Germline V gene sequence: CDR1 SEHNR, CDR2 FQNEAQ (reference sequence). This CDR3 has 15 amino acids. The V end lost 1 base, the J end lost 7 bases, and 17 bases lay between the germline ends. CDR3 region: CASSLVGVDVREQYF. The CDR3 DNA reads as TGTGCCAGCAGCTTAGTCGGGGTTGATGTGAGGGAGCAGTACTTC.

The chain is built from TRBV9 and TRBJ2-3; D ambiguous. The CDR3 length is 14 residues. Germline V gene lookup returns CDR1 SGDLS and CDR2 YYNGEE. The germline V and J ends were trimmed by 0 bases and 1 base, with 6 bases remaining between them. The DNA for the CDR3 is TGTGCCAGCAGCGTAGATGCAGGCACAGATACGCAGTATTTT. It is translated as CASSVDAGTDTQYF.

This chain uses TRBV7-9 with TRBJ1-4, with a possible D match to TRBD1 (5 bases). The CDR3 sequence is 16 residues long. The ends were cut back, 2 bases at V and 8 bases at J, with 18 bases in the middle. CDR1 and CDR2 from the germline V gene are SEHNR and FQNEAQ (reference sequence). The CDR3, as DNA: TGTGCCAGCAGCTTACTCGGGGGACCTCTTATCGAAAAACTGTTTTTT. The encoded protein is CASSLLGGPLIEKLFF.

V usage is TRBV2 and J usage is TRBJ2-5; TRBD2 matches at 9 bases. This CDR3 contains 14 residues. The trim removed 7 bases at V and 1 base at J, leaving 4 bases unmatched. CDR1 SNHLY and CDR2 FYNNEI come from the germline V gene. CDR3 DNA: TGTGCCAGCAATAGCGGGGGCATCCAAGAGACCCAGTACTTC. Translating it yields CASNSGGIQETQYF.

J is TRBJ2-5 and V is TRBV7-9, with a tentative D call TRBD1 (6 bases). Deletions cut 2 bases from V and 1 base from J, with 23 bases between. Germline V lookup: CDR1 SEHNR, CDR2 FQNEAQ (reference sequence). This CDR3 is 19 amino acids long. The CDR3 region has the DNA TGTGCCAGCAGCTTATTAAAAAGTCCTATTACAGGGCTCCAAGAGACCCAGTACTTC. As protein: CASSLLKSPITGLQETQYF.

The CDR3 DNA follows: TGTGCCAGCAGCGCCACGGACAGGGGCGGGTTGGAGCAGTACTTC. Protein sequence: CASSATDRGGLEQYF. V is TRBV5-5 and J is TRBJ2-7; TRBD1 aligns across 9 bases. V gave up 4 bases and J gave up 7 bases; unmatched junction bases: 12. The CDR3 spans 15 residues. The V gene's germline CDR1 is SGHKS and CDR2 YYEKEE (reference sequence).

The gene calls are TRBV9 and TRBJ2-5; 8 bases match TRBD1. The CDR3 extends over 14 amino acids. V was clipped by 4 bases and J by 11 bases; unmatched bases: 13. CDR1 is SGDLS, CDR2 YYNGEE, per germline. Written as DNA, the CDR3 is TGTGCCAGCAGCCCAAGACAGGGGACGGTAGAGCAGTACTTC. Its protein is CASSPRQGTVEQYF.

This chain joins TRBV5-6 and TRBJ2-3; 11 nucleotides align to TRBD2. The V and J ends lost 2 bases and 6 bases, in that order; junction bases with no gene match: 5. The CDR3 extends over 15 amino acids. CDR1 SGHDT and CDR2 YYEEEE come from the germline V gene. The CDR3 region has the DNA TGTGCCAGCAGCTTCCTAGCGGGGGGCCTGGATACGCAGTATTTT. It translates to CASSFLAGGLDTQYF.

The rearrangement links TRBV14 to TRBJ1-2, with a tentative D call TRBD1 (5 bases). This CDR3 comprises 15 residues. The V end lost 4 bases, the J end lost 7 bases, and 19 bases lay between the germline ends. Germline CDR1 and CDR2: SGHDN and FVKESK. The CDR3 DNA sequence: TGTGCCAGCAGCCGAGACGGTCGGGGGACCGGTGGCTACACCTTC. Amino acids: CASSRDGRGTGGYTF.

A single count supports this clone. The chain is built from TRBV4-1 and TRBJ1-6; 7 bases map to TRBD1. The junction had 5 bases not matched to a gene; V was cut back by 0 bases and J by 3 bases. Germline CDR1 and CDR2: MGHRA and YSYEKL. CDR3 size: 17 residues. The CDR3 nucleotides are TGCGCCAGCAGCCAAGATCGACAGGGCCTCTATAATTCACCCCTCCACTTT. It specifies CASSQDRQGLYNSPLHF.

This clone showed up just a few times. The V and J genes are TRBV2 and TRBJ2-1; 8 bases agree with TRBD1. The CDR3 is 13 residues long. V was clipped by 10 bases and J by 6 bases; unmatched bases: 8. The V gene's germline CDR1 is SNHLY and CDR2 FYNNEI. CDR3 DNA: TGTGCCAAACAGGGGGTCCGTTTCAATGAGCAGTTCTTC. Its translation is CAKQGVRFNEQFF. The entire variable domain, with the rest obtained from reference TRBV2 and TRBJ2-1, is as follows: EPEVTQTPSHQVTQMGQEVILRCVPISNHLYFYWYRQILGQKVEFLVSFYNNEISEKSEIFDDQFSVERPDGSNFTLKIRSTKLEDSAMYFCAKQGVRFNEQFFGPGTRLTVL.

The V call is TRBV4-2, the J call TRBJ2-5, with 9 nucleotides matching TRBD2. This CDR3 spans 17 amino acids. In germline, CDR1 is LGHNA, CDR2 YNFKEQ. Trimming removed 0 bases from V and 2 bases from J; junction bases left unmatched: 7. CDR3 bases: TGTGCCAGCAGCCAAGATCCCCCAGCGGGGGGACAAGAGACCCAGTACTTC. It codes for CASSQDPPAGGQETQYF.

The rearrangement uses TRBV7-9 and TRBJ2-2; the D is unclear. Germline assignment: CDR1 SEHNR and CDR2 FQNEAQ (reference sequence). CDR3 size: 14 residues. V was shortened by 1 base and J by 8 bases, with 11 bases between the two germline ends. The CDR3 loop is CASSLVNPKGELFF. CDR3 DNA sequence: TGTGCCAGCAGCTTAGTTAACCCTAAGGGGGAGCTGTTTTTT.

The J gene is TRBJ2-7, the V gene TRBV15; 7 bases match TRBD1. The CDR3 has 17 residues. Trimming at V came to 0 bases and at J to 4 bases, leaving 12 bases not matched to a gene. CDR1 is LNHNV and CDR2 is YYDKDF in the germline V gene (reference sequence). Here the CDR3 reads CATSRESAPGQRYEQYF. CDR3 bases: TGTGCCACCAGCAGAGAATCCGCGCCGGGACAGAGATACGAGCAGTACTTC.

The chain joins TRBV4-3 to TRBJ2-5; D may be TRBD2 (6 bases). The CDR3 sequence is 15 residues long. V was trimmed by 4 bases and J by 0 bases, leaving 12 bases between them. CDR1 and CDR2 (germline): LGHNA, YSLEER. The CDR3 coding sequence is TGCGCCAGCAGCCTTAGCCGGGGGTACCAAGAGACCCAGTACTTC. Protein product: CASSLSRGYQETQYF.

The gene calls are TRBV4-3 and TRBJ2-6; D is unclear. The CDR3 consists of 16 residues. Germline V CDR1 and CDR2: LGHNA, YSLEER. Trimming stripped 1 base from V and 0 bases from J, with 7 bases between. The CDR3 nucleotides are TGCGCCAGCAGCCAAGTAACGGTCTCTGGGGCCAACGTCCTGACTTTC. It translates to CASSQVTVSGANVLTF.

This clone appeared a single time. This sequence joins TRBV28 and TRBJ2-5, with 7 bases lining up with TRBD2. Germline V gene sequence: CDR1 MDHEN, CDR2 SYDVKM. The V segment lost 2 bases and the J segment 5 bases; nucleotides outside the gene matches: 14. This CDR3 is built from 17 residues. The CDR3 sequence: CASSLPPGGRLEETQYF. CDR3 bases: TGTGCCAGCAGTTTACCCCCGGGAGGCAGGCTCGAGGAGACCCAGTACTTC.

The chain recombines TRBV28 with TRBJ2-1, with TRBD1 matching 10 bases. With V trimmed by 4 bases and J by 2 bases, 8 bases remained unmatched. This CDR3 comprises 17 residues. CDR1 and CDR2 from the germline V gene are MDHEN and SYDVKM. The CDR3 loop is CASSSYGTGATYNEQFF. The CDR3 nucleotides are TGTGCCAGCAGTTCATACGGGACAGGGGCGACCTACAATGAGCAGTTCTTC. The variable domain in full, with the rest retrieved from reference TRBV28 and TRBJ2-1, is DVKVTQSSRYLVKRTGEKVFLECVQDMDHENMFWYRQDPGLGLRLIYFSYDVKMKEKGDIPEGYSVSREKKERFSLILESASTNQTSMYLCASSSYGTGATYNEQFFGPGTRLTVL.